Following are 3 T cell receptor beta chains from one sample sequenced in a study of shared clonotypes between healthy human individuals. TCRdb keeps only in-frame clones here, not all; method: immunoSEQ multiplex PCR. The repertoire has 490,000 or so clones, about 79% of them found once; the top ten carry approximately 13%. What was sequenced was PBMCs. The receptors come from a woman aged 40 to 50 in good health. Some clones in this sample may be carry-over from other donors' samples.

The V and J genes are TRBV11-2 and TRBJ1-1; D ambiguous. This CDR3 comprises 14 residues. Trimming pared 5 bases from V and 4 bases from J, leaving 14 bases between. Germline-derived CDR1 and CDR2 are SGHAT and FQNNGV. The CDR3 DNA sequence: TGTGCCAGCAGCCGGCCCCTGGTGGGCACTGAAGCTTTCTTT. Its translation is CASSRPLVGTEAFF.

The V call is TRBV2, the J call TRBJ2-3, with 14 bases aligning to TRBD2. The CDR3 contains 15 residues. V trimming: 8 bases; J trimming: 6 bases; junction bases outside the gene matches: 7. Germline assignment: CDR1 SNHLY and CDR2 FYNNEI. The CDR3 protein is CASRRLAGGMDTQYF. The CDR3 DNA reads TGTGCCAGCCGGAGACTAGCGGGAGGGATGGATACGCAGTATTTT.

The J gene is TRBJ2-3, the V gene TRBV9; 9 bases map to TRBD2. The CDR3 has 16 amino acids. Germline CDR1 is SGDLS and CDR2 is YYNGEE. J lost 5 bases, V lost 4 bases, and 11 bases had no gene match. CDR3 DNA sequence: TGTGCCAGCAGCAAAGGGCTAGCGGGAAGGGAAGATACGCAGTATTTT. Translated: CASSKGLAGREDTQYF.